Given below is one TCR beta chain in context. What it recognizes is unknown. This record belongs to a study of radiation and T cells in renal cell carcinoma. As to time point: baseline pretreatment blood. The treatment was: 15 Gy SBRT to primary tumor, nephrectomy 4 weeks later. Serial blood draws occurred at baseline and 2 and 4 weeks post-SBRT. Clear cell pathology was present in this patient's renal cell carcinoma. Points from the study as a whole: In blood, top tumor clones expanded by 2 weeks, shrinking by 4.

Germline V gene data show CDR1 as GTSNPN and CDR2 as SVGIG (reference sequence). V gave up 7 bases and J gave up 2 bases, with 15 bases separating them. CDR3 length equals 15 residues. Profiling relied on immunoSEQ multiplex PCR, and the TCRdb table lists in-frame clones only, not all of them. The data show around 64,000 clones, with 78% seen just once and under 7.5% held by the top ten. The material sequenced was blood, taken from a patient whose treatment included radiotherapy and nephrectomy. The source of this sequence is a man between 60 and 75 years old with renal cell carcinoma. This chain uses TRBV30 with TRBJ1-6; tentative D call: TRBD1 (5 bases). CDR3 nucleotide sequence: TGTGCCTCTCCAAGCGGGGACGCCTATAATTCACCCCTCCACTTT. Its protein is CASPSGDAYNSPLHF.